This paragraph covers one T cell receptor beta chain sequence. PCR amplification relied on 60 Vbeta primers (plus 13 Jbeta primers). TCRdb's table, derived via immunoSEQ multiplex PCR, lists solely in-frame clones and lacks some. The data contain about 120,000 clones, approximately 79% of them singletons. The data were obtained in a study of cytomegalovirus exposure and HLA in healthy donors. The TCR originated in a man aged 25 to 40 in good health and CMV-seronegative. Sequenced: PBMCs.

The CDR3: CASSPRDKNEKLFF. CDR3 sequence (DNA): TGTGCCAGCAGTCCCCGGGACAAAAATGAAAAACTGTTTTTT. V gene TRBV2 combines with J gene TRBJ1-4; weak D call: TRBD1 (6 bases). Germline CDR1 and CDR2: SNHLY and FYNNEI. The CDR3 is 14 residues long. V was clipped by 5 bases and J by 5 bases, with 12 bases between them.